These 30 T cell receptor beta chains came from one sample sequenced in a study of blood T cell repertoires in COVID-19. Repertoires were generated with immunoSEQ multiplex PCR, while TCRdb's copy carries only in-frame clones and drops some. The sample carries about 74,000 clones, about 80% recorded once. Sequenced: peripheral blood. Receptor source: a human donor in a cohort sampled during active COVID-19.

This clone was found once. V is TRBV27 and J is TRBJ1-5; D ambiguous. CDR3 length equals 13 residues. Per germline, CDR1 MNHEY and CDR2 SMNVEV (reference sequence). Deletions cut 1 base from V and 6 bases from J, with 7 bases between. DNA of the CDR3: TGTGCCAGCAGTTTATTTTACAGTCAGCCCCAGCATTTT. Its translation: CASSLFYSQPQHF.

The chain joins TRBV7-2 to TRBJ2-1; 13 nucleotides line up with TRBD2. V lost 4 bases and J lost 9; bases outside the gene matches: 9. CDR3 length equals 16 residues. Germline lookup yields CDR1 SGHTA and CDR2 FQGNSA. The DNA of the CDR3 is TGTGCCAGCAGCTCCAGACTAGCGGGAGGTCAGGGTGAGCAGTTCTTC. Encoded protein: CASSSRLAGGQGEQFF.

The genes are TRBV10-2 and TRBJ1-1; possibly TRBD1 for D (6 bases). CDR3 length: 13 amino acids. V was pared by 7 bases and J by 1 base, with 10 bases between. The germline gives CDR1 WSHSY, CDR2 SAAADI. Written as DNA, the CDR3 is TGCGCCAGCACGTTGACAGGGAACACTGAAGCTTTCTTT. Amino acids: CASTLTGNTEAFF.

This rearrangement joins TRBV27 to TRBJ1-3, with 9 bases fitting TRBD1. The germline gives CDR1 MNHEY, CDR2 SMNVEV (reference sequence). The V and J ends lost 5 bases and 4 bases, in that order; junction bases with no gene match: 3. The CDR3 totals 14 residues. In DNA, the CDR3 is TGTGCCAGCAGTGGACAGGGGACCGGAAACACCATATATTTT. It translates to CASSGQGTGNTIYF.

This chain joins TRBV7-2 and TRBJ2-3; TRBD1 matches 11 bases. Trimming at V came to 6 bases and at J to 4 bases, leaving 6 bases not matched to a gene. The germline V gene encodes CDR1 SGHTA and CDR2 FQGNSA. This CDR3 is built from 15 residues. The CDR3 nucleotides read TGTGCCAGCAGGAGACGGACAGGGGGCGCAGATACGCAGTATTTT. Translating gives CASRRRTGGADTQYF.

This chain links TRBV5-8 with TRBJ2-5; tentatively, D is TRBD1 (6 bases). Between the trimmed V and J ends, which lost 4 bases and 5 bases, there was a span of 18 bases. The CDR3 is made up of 15 amino acids. CDR1 is SGHTS and CDR2 is YDEGEE in the germline V gene. CDR3 DNA sequence: TGTGCCAGCAGCCCTCAGCTTAGGGGGTCGGAGACCCAGTACTTC. Encoded protein: CASSPQLRGSETQYF. Together with reference TRBV5-8 and TRBJ2-5, the CDR3 gives the full variable domain: EAGVTQSPTHLIKTRGQQATLRCSPISGHTSVYWYQQALGLGLQFLLWYDEGEERNRGNFPPRFSGRQFPNYSSELNVNALELEDSALYLCASSPQLRGSETQYFGPGTRLLVL.

V usage is TRBV29-1 and J usage is TRBJ2-5; the match to TRBD2 covers 11 bases. V was clipped by 3 bases and J by 4 bases; unmatched bases: 7. The CDR3 length is 15 residues. Germline-derived CDR1 and CDR2 are SQVTM and ANQGSEA. The CDR3 is CSVDQLAGVGETQYF. The CDR3 nucleotides read TGCAGCGTTGACCAACTAGCGGGAGTTGGAGAGACCCAGTACTTC.

This chain joins TRBV10-3 and TRBJ1-4, with 8 nucleotides matching TRBD1. The trim removed 6 bases at V and 1 base at J, leaving 4 bases unmatched. Germline V gives CDR1 ENHRY, CDR2 SYGVKD. There are 15 residues in the CDR3. DNA of the CDR3: TGTGCCATCAGACCCGACAGGGGAACTAATGAAAAACTGTTTTTT. This encodes CAIRPDRGTNEKLFF.

In its sample, this clone was seen a few times. This chain connects TRBV15 to TRBJ1-5; 10 positions agree with TRBD1. Germline CDR1 LNHNV, CDR2 YYDKDF (reference sequence). This CDR3 contains 17 residues. After removal of 0 bases from V and 6 bases from J, the junction contained 8 bases not matched to a gene. The CDR3 sequence is CATSREGGQGIFQPQHF. The DNA of the CDR3 is TGTGCCACCAGCAGAGAGGGGGGACAGGGGATTTTTCAGCCCCAGCATTTT.

A few counts support this clone. The CDR3 DNA is TGTGCCAGCAGTAGGGACAGGGGGAAGGAGAATGGCTACACCTTC. This sequence encodes CASSRDRGKENGYTF. The rearrangement uses TRBV2 and TRBJ1-2; 11 bases are shared with TRBD1. Germline V lookup: CDR1 SNHLY, CDR2 FYNNEI. With 5 bases clipped from V and 6 bases from J, the junction kept 8 bases outside the gene matches. The CDR3 totals 15 residues. Using reference TRBV2 and TRBJ1-2 for the parts outside the CDR3, the full variable domain is EPEVTQTPSHQVTQMGQEVILRCVPISNHLYFYWYRQILGQKVEFLVSFYNNEISEKSEIFDDQFSVERPDGSNFTLKIRSTKLEDSAMYFCASSRDRGKENGYTFGSGTRLTVV.

V and J are TRBV3-1 (or the pseudogene TRBV3-2) and TRBJ2-3; tentative D call: TRBD2 (8 bases). V lost 7 bases, J lost 4 bases, and 21 bases lay in between. Germline assignment: CDR1 LGHDT and CDR2 YNNKEL (reference sequence). The length of the CDR3 is 16 residues. CDR3 in DNA: TGTGCCAGCACCGAAGGGGGCGGGAGGTCCCCAGATACGCAGTATTTT. This codes for CASTEGGGRSPDTQYF.

The V gene is TRBV18, the J gene TRBJ2-7; D gene uncertain. Trimming stripped 5 bases from V and 6 bases from J, with 14 bases between. The CDR3 contains 13 residues. Germline V gene lookup returns CDR1 KGHSH and CDR2 LQKENI. The CDR3 nucleotides read TGTGCCAGCTCAGAGTTCTTTATCGGCGAGCAGTACTTC. Encoded protein: CASSEFFIGEQYF.

The rearrangement uses TRBV7-2 and TRBJ2-7, with 7 nucleotides matching TRBD1. After removal of 1 base from V and 2 bases from J, the junction contained 5 bases not matched to a gene. From germline, CDR1 is SGHTA and CDR2 FQGNSA. The length of the CDR3 is 15 residues. This chain's CDR3 is CASSLGLTGTYEQYF. The CDR3 DNA reads as TGTGCCAGCAGCTTAGGTTTGACAGGGACCTACGAGCAGTACTTC.

The genes are TRBV18 and TRBJ2-7; D unresolved. With 0 bases removed from V and 3 bases from J, the gap between germline ends came to 12 bases. Per the germline V gene, CDR1 is KGHSH and CDR2 is LQKENI. The CDR3 has 15 amino acids. The CDR3 loop is CASSPPRRVNYEQYF. For the CDR3, the DNA is TGTGCCAGCTCACCACCGCGACGGGTGAACTACGAGCAGTACTTC.

CDR3 DNA sequence: TGCAGCGTTGAAGGACAGGGGGCCTACTATGGCTACACCTTC. This encodes CSVEGQGAYYGYTF. The chain is built from TRBV29-1 and TRBJ1-2; TRBD1 matches at 10 bases. V gave up 1 base and J gave up 3 bases; unmatched junction bases: 2. Looked up from germline, CDR1 is SQVTM and CDR2 is ANQGSEA. The CDR3 totals 14 residues.

The chain couples TRBV5-1 to TRBJ1-1; 7 bases agree with TRBD1. The CDR3 has 14 residues. Trimming took 6 bases from V and 1 from J; bases not matched to a gene: 6. The germline gives CDR1 SGHRS, CDR2 YFSETQ. The CDR3 DNA reads TGCGCCAGCACCCGACAGGGATCGAACACTGAAGCTTTCTTT. Translation gives CASTRQGSNTEAFF.

The J gene is TRBJ1-2, the V gene TRBV7-9; 7 bases fit TRBD1. The trim removed 1 base at V and 4 bases at J, leaving 0 bases unmatched. CDR1 and CDR2 (germline): SEHNR, FQNEAQ (reference sequence). This CDR3 contains 13 residues. The CDR3 loop is CASSLGTGYGYTF. In nucleotides, the CDR3 is TGTGCCAGCAGCTTAGGGACAGGCTATGGCTACACCTTC.

The chain uses TRBV5-1 and TRBJ2-6; 11 bases line up with TRBD1. V was pared by 4 bases and J by 0 bases, with 6 bases of the junction left unmatched. The CDR3 has 18 residues. Germline values: CDR1 SGHRS, CDR2 YFSETQ. The CDR3 loop reads CASSPAGTGGSGANVLTF. CDR3 bases: TGCGCCAGCAGCCCTGCCGGGACAGGGGGCTCTGGGGCCAACGTCCTGACTTTC.

This clone showed up just a few times. The rearrangement links TRBV12-3 or TRBV12-4 to TRBJ1-1; possibly TRBD1 for D (5 bases). V was trimmed by 7 bases and J by 5 bases, leaving 14 bases between them. The CDR3 length is 13 residues. This chain's CDR3 is CASTLGGVTEAFF. CDR3 nucleotide sequence: TGTGCCAGCACCTTGGGGGGGGTGACTGAAGCTTTCTTT.

The chain joins TRBV12-5 to TRBJ2-4, with a possible D match to TRBD2 (5 bases). The CDR3 contains 12 residues. V shed 6 bases and J shed 2 bases, with 5 bases lying between them. Germline V gives CDR1 LGHNT, CDR2 FRNRAP. The DNA for the CDR3 is TGTGCTAGTGGGACTACCAAAAACATTCAGTACTTC. Amino acids: CASGTTKNIQYF.

This clone was seen at least ten times. Other DNA sequences of this sample code for an identical CDR3. This chain links TRBV29-1 with TRBJ2-1, with 7 bases fitting TRBD1. The germline V gene has CDR1 SQVTM and CDR2 ANQGSEA. The V and J ends lost 1 base and 0 bases, in that order; junction bases with no gene match: 3. The CDR3 extends over 15 amino acids. As DNA, the CDR3 is TGCAGCGTTGAAGTGTGGGACAGCTCCTACAATGAGCAGTTCTTC. Translated: CSVEVWDSSYNEQFF.

The V call is TRBV6-5, the J call TRBJ2-2; 8 bases align to TRBD1. CDR3 size: 15 residues. With 4 bases clipped from V and 2 bases from J, the junction kept 3 bases outside the gene matches. Per the germline V gene, CDR1 is MNHEY and CDR2 is SVGAGI. This chain's CDR3 is CASSSQGANTGELFF. The CDR3 nucleotides read TGTGCCAGCAGTTCCCAGGGGGCCAACACCGGGGAGCTGTTTTTT.

V gene TRBV18 combines with J gene TRBJ2-7, with TRBD1 matching 8 bases. From germline, CDR1 is KGHSH and CDR2 LQKENI. V dropped 1 base and J dropped 2; count of bases not matched to a gene: 7. This CDR3 comprises 16 residues. The CDR3, as DNA: TGTGCCAGCTCACCACTACTCCGGGACAGGCCCTACGAGCAGTACTTC. Amino acids: CASSPLLRDRPYEQYF.

In DNA, the CDR3 is TGTGCCAGCAGCAGGCCGGGACATAGTAATGAAAAACTGTTTTTT. Amino acid sequence: CASSRPGHSNEKLFF. This chain links TRBV7-9 with TRBJ1-4, with D possibly being TRBD1 (6 bases). This CDR3 is built from 15 residues. CDR1 and CDR2 (germline): SEHNR, FQNEAQ (reference sequence). The V end was cut by 5 bases, the J end by 4 bases, with 14 bases between.

The V gene is TRBV5-5, the J gene TRBJ2-2, with D maybe TRBD2 (6 bases). CDR1 is SGHKS and CDR2 is YYEKEE in the germline V gene (reference sequence). This CDR3 has 14 amino acids. V gave up 4 bases and J gave up 1 base, with 8 bases separating them. CDR3 amino acids: CASSRDLNTGELFF. Here the CDR3 DNA reads TGTGCCAGCAGCCGGGACTTGAACACCGGGGAGCTGTTTTTT.

The chain recombines TRBV6-2 or TRBV6-3 with TRBJ1-2; 8 bases match TRBD1. The V and J ends lost 0 bases and 8 bases, in that order; junction bases with no gene match: 8. Germline V gene lookup returns CDR1 MNHEY and CDR2 SVGEGT. The CDR3 length is 15 residues. DNA of the CDR3: TGTGCCAGCAGTTACTCGCGCTTCGGGACAGGCGGCTACACCTTC. This sequence encodes CASSYSRFGTGGYTF.

This clone was picked up a small number of times. The rearrangement uses TRBV11-2 and TRBJ2-1; no firm D call. The germline gives CDR1 SGHAT, CDR2 FQNNGV. The CDR3 consists of 13 residues. With 5 bases removed from V and 6 bases from J, the gap between germline ends came to 11 bases. The DNA of the CDR3 is TGTGCCAGCAGCCCTACGCGAGCCAATGAGCAGTTCTTC. Encoded protein: CASSPTRANEQFF.

This sequence joins TRBV25-1 and TRBJ1-5, with TRBD1 identical over 7 bases. CDR1 is MGHDK, CDR2 SYGVNS, per germline. CDR3 length equals 17 residues. Unmatched junction bases numbered 11, after V lost 6 bases and J lost 0 bases. DNA of the CDR3: TGTGCCAGCAGAAACGGGACAGCCAGGTATAGCAATCAGCCCCAGCATTTT. Its translation is CASRNGTARYSNQPQHF. The whole variable domain, remainder taken from reference TRBV25-1 and TRBJ1-5, is EADIYQTPRYLVIGTGKKITLECSQTMGHDKMYWYQQDPGMELHLIHYSYGVNSTEKGDLSSESTVSRIRTEHFPLTLESARPSHTSQYLCASRNGTARYSNQPQHFGDGTRLSIL.

The V call is TRBV2, the J call TRBJ2-7, with 9 nucleotides matching TRBD1. CDR1 and CDR2 (germline): SNHLY, FYNNEI. Trimming cost V 6 bases and J 1 base; bases outside gene matches: 4. The length of the CDR3 is 14 residues. CDR3 in amino acids: CASRGDRESYEQYF. The CDR3 DNA is TGTGCCAGCAGGGGGGACAGGGAGTCCTACGAGCAGTACTTC.

The chain has TRBV10-1 and TRBJ2-1; D gene unclear. The CDR3 has 12 residues. V dropped 2 bases and J dropped 9 bases, with 8 bases sitting between them. Germline V gene data show CDR1 as WNHNN and CDR2 as SYGVQD (reference sequence). This CDR3 is CASSENGFEQFF. The CDR3 DNA reads as TGCGCCAGCAGTGAGAACGGGTTTGAGCAGTTCTTC.